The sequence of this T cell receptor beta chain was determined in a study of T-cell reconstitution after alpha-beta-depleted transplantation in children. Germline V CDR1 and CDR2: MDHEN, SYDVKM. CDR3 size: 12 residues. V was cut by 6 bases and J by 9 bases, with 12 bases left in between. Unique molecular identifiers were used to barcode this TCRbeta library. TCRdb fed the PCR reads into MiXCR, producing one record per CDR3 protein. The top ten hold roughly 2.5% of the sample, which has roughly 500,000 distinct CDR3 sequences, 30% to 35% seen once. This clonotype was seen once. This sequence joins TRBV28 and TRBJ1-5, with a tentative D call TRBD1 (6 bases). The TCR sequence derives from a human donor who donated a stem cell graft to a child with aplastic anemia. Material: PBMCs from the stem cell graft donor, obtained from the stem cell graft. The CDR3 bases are TGTGCCAGCAGCCAGGGGTCGAGGCCCCAGCATTTT. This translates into CASSQGSRPQHF.